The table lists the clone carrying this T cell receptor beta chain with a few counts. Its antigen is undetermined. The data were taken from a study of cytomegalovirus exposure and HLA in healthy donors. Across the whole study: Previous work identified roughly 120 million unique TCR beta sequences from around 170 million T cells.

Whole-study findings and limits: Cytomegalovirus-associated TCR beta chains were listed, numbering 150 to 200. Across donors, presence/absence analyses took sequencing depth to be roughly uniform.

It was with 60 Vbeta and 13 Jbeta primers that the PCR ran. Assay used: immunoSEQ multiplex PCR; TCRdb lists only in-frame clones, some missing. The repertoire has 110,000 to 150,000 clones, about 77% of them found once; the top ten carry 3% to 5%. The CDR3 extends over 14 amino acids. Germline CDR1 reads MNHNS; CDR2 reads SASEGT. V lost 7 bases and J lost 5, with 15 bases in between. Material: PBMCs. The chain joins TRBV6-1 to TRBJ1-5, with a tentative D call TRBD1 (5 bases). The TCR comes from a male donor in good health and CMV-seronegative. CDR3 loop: CASNLGGTYQPQHF. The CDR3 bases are TGTGCCAGCAACTTGGGGGGGACCTATCAGCCCCAGCATTTT.